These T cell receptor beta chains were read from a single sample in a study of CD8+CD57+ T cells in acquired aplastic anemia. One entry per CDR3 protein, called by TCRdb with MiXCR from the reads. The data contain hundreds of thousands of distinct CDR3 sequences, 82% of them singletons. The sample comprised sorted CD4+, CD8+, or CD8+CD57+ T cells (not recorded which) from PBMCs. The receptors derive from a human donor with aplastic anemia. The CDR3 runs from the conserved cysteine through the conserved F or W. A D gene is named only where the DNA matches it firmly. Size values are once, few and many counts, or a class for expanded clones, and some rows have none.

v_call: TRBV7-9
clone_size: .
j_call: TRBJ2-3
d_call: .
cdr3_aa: CASSLAGGQPQQYF
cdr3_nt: TGTGCCAGCAGCTTAGCGGGAGGTCAGCCCCAGCAGTATTTT

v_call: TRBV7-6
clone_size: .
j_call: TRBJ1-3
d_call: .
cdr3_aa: CASSLAGVQAEANYF
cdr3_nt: TGTGCCAGCAGCCTAGCGGGGGTGCAAGCAGAGGCCAACTATTTT

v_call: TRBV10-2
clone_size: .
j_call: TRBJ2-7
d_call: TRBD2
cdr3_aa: CASSERLAGPRVSYEQYF
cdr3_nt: TGCGCCAGCAGTGAGCGACTAGCGGGGCCACGGGTGTCTTACGAGCAGTACTTC

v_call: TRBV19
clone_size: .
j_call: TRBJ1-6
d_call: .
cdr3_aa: CASSPSDPGNSPLHF
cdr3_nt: TGTGCCAGTAGTCCTTCAGACCCGGGGAATTCACCCCTCCACTTT

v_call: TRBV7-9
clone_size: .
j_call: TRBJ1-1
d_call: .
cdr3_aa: CASSLQGLRVAFF
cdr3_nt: TGTGCCAGCAGCCTCCAGGGCTTGCGGGTAGCTTTCTTT

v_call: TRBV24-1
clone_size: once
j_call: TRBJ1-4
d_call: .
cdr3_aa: CASSFGPDQATNEKLLF
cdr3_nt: TGCGCCAGCAGCTTCGGTCCGGATCAGGCAACTAATGAAAAACTGCTTTTT

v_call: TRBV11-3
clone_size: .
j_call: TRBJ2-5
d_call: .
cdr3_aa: CAGNGAMEAQYF
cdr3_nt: TGTGCCGGAAACGGAGCTATGGAGGCCCAGTACTTC

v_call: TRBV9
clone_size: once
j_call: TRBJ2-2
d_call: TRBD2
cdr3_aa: CASSVGTSGIDTLFF
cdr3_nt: TGTGCCAGCAGCGTCGGGACTAGCGGAATAGATACGCTGTTTTTT

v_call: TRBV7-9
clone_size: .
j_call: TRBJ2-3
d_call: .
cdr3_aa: CASSLAGGHGTHDF
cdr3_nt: TGTGCCAGCAGCTTAGCGGGTGGTCACGGTACGCACGATTTT

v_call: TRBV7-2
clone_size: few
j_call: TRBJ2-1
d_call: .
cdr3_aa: CASSSGSSRLF
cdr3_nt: TGTGCCAGCAGCTCCGGGTCTTCCCGCCTCTTC

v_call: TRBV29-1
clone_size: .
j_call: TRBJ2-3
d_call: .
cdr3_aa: CSVERTDTQYF
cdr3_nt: TGCAGCGTTGAAAGAACAGATACGCAGTATTTT

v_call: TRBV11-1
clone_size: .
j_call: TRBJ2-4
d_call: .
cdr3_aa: CASSLGGSAKNIQYF
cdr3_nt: TGTGCCAGCAGCTTAGGTGGTTCGGCCAAAAACATTCAGTACTTC

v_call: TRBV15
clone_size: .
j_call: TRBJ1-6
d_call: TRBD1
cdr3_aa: CASSRGDSNSPLHF
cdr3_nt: TGTGCCAGCAGCAGAGGGGACAGTAATTCGCCCCTCCACTTT

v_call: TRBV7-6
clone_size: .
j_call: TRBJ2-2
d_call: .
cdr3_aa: CASSEQYQAGELFF
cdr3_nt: TGTGCCAGCAGCGAACAGTACCAGGCCGGGGAGCTGTTTTTT

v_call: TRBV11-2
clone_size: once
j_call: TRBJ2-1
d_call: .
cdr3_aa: CASSLYPTNEQFF
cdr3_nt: TGTGCCAGCAGCTTATATCCCACCAATGAGCAGTTCTTC

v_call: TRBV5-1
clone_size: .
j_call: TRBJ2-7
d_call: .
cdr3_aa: CASSPGTINEQYF
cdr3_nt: TGCGCCAGCAGCCCCGGGACGATAAACGAGCAGTACTTC

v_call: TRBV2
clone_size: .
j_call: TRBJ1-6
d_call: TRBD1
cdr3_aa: CASRGGTGPCNSPLHF
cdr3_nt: TGTGCCAGCAGGGGAGGGACAGGTCCCTGTAATTCACCTCTCCACTTT

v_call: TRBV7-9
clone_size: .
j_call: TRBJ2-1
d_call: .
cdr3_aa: CASSFQGSRGCNGQFF
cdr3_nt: TGTGCCAGCAGCTTCCAAGGGAGCCGGGGGTGCAATGGGCAGTTCTTC

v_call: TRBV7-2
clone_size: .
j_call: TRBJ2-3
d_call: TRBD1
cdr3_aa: CASSISGGVASEQF
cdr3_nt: TGTGCCAGCAGCATCTCAGGGGGCGTCGCCTCGGAGCAGTTT

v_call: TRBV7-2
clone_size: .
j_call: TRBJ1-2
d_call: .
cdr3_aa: CASSLERDPDTYGYTF
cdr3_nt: TGTGCCAGCAGCTTAGAGAGGGACCCCGATACATATGGCTACACCTTC

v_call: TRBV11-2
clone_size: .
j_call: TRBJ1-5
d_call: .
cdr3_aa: CASSLPGTQPQHF
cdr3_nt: TGCGCCAGCAGTCTTCCCGGGACTCAGCCCCAGCATTTT

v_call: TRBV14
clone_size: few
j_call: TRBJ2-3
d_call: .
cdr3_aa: CASSQGDTQYF
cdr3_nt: TGTGCCAGCAGCCAAGGAGATACGCAGTATTTT

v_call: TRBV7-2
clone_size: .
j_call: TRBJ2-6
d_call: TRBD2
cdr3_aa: CASTLGRAPSDANVLTF
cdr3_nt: TGTGCCAGCACCTTAGGGAGGGCCCCCTCTGATGCCAACGTCCTGACTTTC

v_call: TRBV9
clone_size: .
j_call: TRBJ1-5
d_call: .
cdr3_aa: CASSPGNSDRPQHF
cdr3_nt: TGTGCCAGCAGCCCCGGTAATAGCGATCGGCCCCAGCATTTT

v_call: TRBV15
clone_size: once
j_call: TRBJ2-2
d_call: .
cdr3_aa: CATSRGGANTGELLF
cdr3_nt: TGTGCCACCAGCAGAGGTGGAGCTAACACCGGGGAGCTGCTTTTT

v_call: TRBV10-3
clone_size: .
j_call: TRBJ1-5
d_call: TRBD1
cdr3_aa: CAISESQGRSNQPQHF
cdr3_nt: TGTGCCATCAGTGAGTCACAGGGGCGAAGCAATCAGCCCCAGCATTTT

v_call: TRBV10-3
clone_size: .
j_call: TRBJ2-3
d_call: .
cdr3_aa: CAISESAEGEDTQYF
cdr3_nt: TGTGCCATCAGTGAGTCGGCGGAAGGGGAAGATACGCAGTATTTT

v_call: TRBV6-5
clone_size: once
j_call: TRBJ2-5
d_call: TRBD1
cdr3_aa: CAIKEFGEQGKETQYF
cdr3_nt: TGTGCCATCAAGGAGTTCGGGGAACAGGGGAAAGAGACCCAGTACTTC

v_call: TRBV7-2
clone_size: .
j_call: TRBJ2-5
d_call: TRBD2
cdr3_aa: CATSTAGGQETQYF
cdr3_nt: TGTGCCACCAGTACGGCGGGAGGGCAAGAGACCCAGTACTTC

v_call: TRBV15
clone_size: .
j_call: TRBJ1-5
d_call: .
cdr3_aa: CATSRFAHKVGNQPQHF
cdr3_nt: TGTGCCACCAGCAGATTTGCCCACAAAGTCGGCAATCAGCCCCAGCATTTT

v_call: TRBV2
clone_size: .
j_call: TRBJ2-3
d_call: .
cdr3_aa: CASGDGEKDTQYF
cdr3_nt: TGTGCCAGCGGGGACGGCGAGAAAGATACGCAGTACTTT

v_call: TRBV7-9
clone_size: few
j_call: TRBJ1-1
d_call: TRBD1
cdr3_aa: CASSVPQGMNTEAFF
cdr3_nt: TGTGCCAGCAGCGTACCACAGGGGATGAACACTGAAGCTTTCTTT

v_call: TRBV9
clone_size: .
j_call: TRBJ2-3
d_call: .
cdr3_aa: CASGDAGTNPHYF
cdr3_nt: TGTGCCAGCGGAGACGCGGGCACAAATCCGCACTATTTT

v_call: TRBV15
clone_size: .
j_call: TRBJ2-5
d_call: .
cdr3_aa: CATSRGSSQADQYF
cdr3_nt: TGTGCCACCAGCAGGGGCTCCAGCCAAGCGGACCAGTACTTC

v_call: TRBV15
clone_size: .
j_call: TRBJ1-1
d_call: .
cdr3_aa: CATSGGGQATEPFF
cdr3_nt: TGTGCCACCAGCGGCGGGGGCCAAGCCACCGAACCTTTCTTC

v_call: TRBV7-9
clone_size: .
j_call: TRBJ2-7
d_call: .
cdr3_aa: CASSLAPDEQYF
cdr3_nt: TGTGCCAGCAGCTTAGCGCCCGACGAGCAGTACTTC

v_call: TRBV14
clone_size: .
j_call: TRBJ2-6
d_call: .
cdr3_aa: CASSPTYGANVLTF
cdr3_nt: TGTGCCAGCAGCCCCACTTATGGGGCCAACGTCCTGACTTTC

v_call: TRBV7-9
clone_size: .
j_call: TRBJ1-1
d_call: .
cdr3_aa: CASSVADYPLVNTEAFF
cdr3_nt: TGTGCCAGCAGCGTAGCGGACTATCCCCTTGTGAACACTGAAGCTTTCTTT

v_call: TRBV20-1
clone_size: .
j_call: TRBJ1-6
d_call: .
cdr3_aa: CSARDSVSPLHF
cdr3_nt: TGCAGTGCTAGAGATTCGGTTTCACCCCTCCACTTT

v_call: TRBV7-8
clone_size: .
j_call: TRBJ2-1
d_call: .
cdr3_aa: CASSLAGGRETQDQFF
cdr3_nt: TGTGCCAGCAGCTTAGCGGGAGGCCGCGAGACGCAGGATCAGTTCTTC

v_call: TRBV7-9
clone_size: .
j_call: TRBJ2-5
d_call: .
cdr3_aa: CASSRASEQGAQYF
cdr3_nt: TGTGCCAGCAGCAGAGCGAGCGAGCAAGGGGCCCAGTACTTC

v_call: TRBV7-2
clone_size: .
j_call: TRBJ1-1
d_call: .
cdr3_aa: CASSLKGTANNGATF
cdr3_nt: TGTGCCAGCAGCTTAAAAGGGACCGCCAACAATGGCGCCACCTTC

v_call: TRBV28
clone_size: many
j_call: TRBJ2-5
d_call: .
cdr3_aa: CASSPNPRRRETQYF
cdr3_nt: TGTGCCAGCAGTCCAAACCCTCGGAGAAGAGAGACCCAGTACTTC